The clone carrying this T cell receptor beta chain occurred many times. The record originates from a study of T-cell reconstitution after alpha-beta-depleted transplantation in children. Germline-derived CDR1 and CDR2 are SGHRS and YFSETQ. The V and J ends lost 1 base and 4 bases respectively, with 6 bases between them. The CDR3 extends over 13 amino acids. Preparation of the TCRbeta library involved a method that used unique molecular identifiers. TCRdb passed the PCR reads through MiXCR, listing each CDR3 protein once. This table holds about 400,000 distinct CDR3 sequences, roughly 14% found once. The chain has TRBV5-1 and TRBJ1-3, with D uncertain. Sample: PBMCs, taken from the stem cell graft. The clonotype was recovered from a human donor who donated a stem cell graft to a child with Fanconi anemia. CDR3 sequence reads: CASSLNEGNTIYF. CDR3 bases: TGCGCCAGCAGCTTGAACGAGGGAAACACCATATATTTT.